Presented here are 18 T cell receptor beta chains from one specimen sequenced in a study of read filtering for tumor transcriptome and immune sequencing. The library was built from roughly 400 ng RNA with molecular barcoded adaptors for alpha/delta and beta/gamma chains. Via MiXCR, TCRdb re-called the reads, giving one row per CDR3 protein. The table has fewer than 35,000 distinct CDR3 sequences, roughly 18% seen once. The sequenced sample was a population of CD138-negative cells sorted from bone marrow. These receptors all come from a donor at least 40 years old with multiple myeloma.

This clonotype was observed many times. This chain connects TRBV5-1 to TRBJ1-2; D is perhaps TRBD1 (5 bases). Trimming pared 4 bases from V and 5 bases from J, leaving 12 bases between. The CDR3 runs to 13 residues. In germline, CDR1 is SGHRS, CDR2 YFSETQ. CDR3 bases: TGCGCCAGCAGCAAAGGGGATAGGTATGGCTACACCTTC. It specifies CASSKGDRYGYTF.

This clonotype appeared many times. CDR3: CAVGGLLRGTGELFF. CDR3 sequence (DNA): TGTGCCGTGGGAGGACTTCTCCGAGGCACCGGGGAGCTGTTTTTT. This rearrangement joins TRBV12-3 or TRBV12-4 to TRBJ2-2, with TRBD2 as a possible D gene (6 bases). V lost 11 bases to trimming and J lost 4 bases, with 20 bases between them. The CDR3 loop spans 15 amino acids.

This clonotype has a count of ten or more. The rearrangement joins TRBV28 to TRBJ2-1; 7 nucleotides match TRBD2. Germline V gives CDR1 MDHEN, CDR2 SYDVKM. The CDR3 is 15 amino acids. With 5 bases clipped from V and 4 bases from J, the junction kept 8 bases outside the gene matches. The CDR3 spells CASSPRAAGYNEQFF. In DNA form, the CDR3 reads TGTGCCAGCAGTCCCCGGGCAGCGGGGTACAATGAGCAGTTCTTC.

Many counts were recorded for this clonotype. This chain uses TRBV7-3 with TRBJ2-1; no clear D. Germline V gene lookup returns CDR1 SGHTA and CDR2 FQGTGA. The V end was cut by 5 bases, the J end by 5 bases, with 10 bases between. This CDR3 contains 13 residues. Written as DNA, the CDR3 is TGTGCCAGCAGCCCCCGTGGGGACAATGAGCAGTTCTTC. This sequence encodes CASSPRGDNEQFF. The full variable domain, with the rest looked up from reference TRBV7-3 and TRBJ2-1, is GAGVSQTPSNKVTEKGKYVELRCDPISGHTALYWYRQSLGQGPEFLIYFQGTGAADDSGLPNDRFFAVRPEGSVSTLKIQRTERGDSAVYLCASSPRGDNEQFFGPGTRLTVL.

This clonotype was seen ten or more times. The chain employs TRBV20-1 and TRBJ2-1; D not certain. V was shortened by 0 bases and J by 5 bases, with 8 bases between the two germline ends. The germline gives CDR1 DFQATT, CDR2 SNEGSKA (reference sequence). This CDR3 region has 13 residues. DNA of the CDR3: TGCAGTGCTAGAGAGAGAACCCACAATGAGCAGTTCTTC. Its translation: CSARERTHNEQFF.

In its sample, this clonotype was seen once. V gene TRBV10-1 combines with J gene TRBJ2-1, with 9 bases that match TRBD2. V lost 0 bases to trimming and J lost 7 bases; unmatched junction nucleotides: 10. This CDR3 has 17 residues. The germline gives CDR1 WNHNN, CDR2 SYGVQD (reference sequence). In DNA form, the CDR3 reads TGCGCCAGCAGTGAGTCTCAGCTCGCGGGGGGGCTGAATGAGCAGTTCTTC. It translates to CASSESQLAGGLNEQFF.

This clonotype was found a few times. A much more abundant neighbour one base away suggests this may be a read error. The V and J genes are TRBV4-1 and TRBJ2-4, with D perhaps matching TRBD1 (6 bases). The CDR3 totals 19 residues. CDR1 MGHRA and CDR2 YSYEKL come from the germline V gene. Trimming removed 2 bases at V and 5 bases at J, with 25 bases between. CDR3: CASSQTGWEIKVGENIQYF. The CDR3 DNA reads as TGCGCCAGCAGCCAAACAGGGTGGGAAATTAAAGTCGGAGAAAACATTCAGTACTTC.

This clonotype was recorded at least ten times. The chain is built from TRBV5-4 and TRBJ1-4; 7 bases match TRBD1. This CDR3 comprises 14 residues. J lost 3 bases, V lost 5 bases, and 4 bases had no gene match. Germline assignment: CDR1 SGHNT and CDR2 YYREEE (reference sequence). CDR3 region: CASSVRGANEKLFF. CDR3 coding DNA: TGTGCCAGCAGTGTCAGGGGGGCTAATGAAAAACTGTTTTTT.

This clonotype was seen at least ten times. The chain links TRBV10-3 to TRBJ1-5; D is perhaps TRBD1 (5 bases). The CDR3 length is 14 residues. V was trimmed by 4 bases and J by 3 bases, leaving 10 bases between them. From germline, CDR1 is ENHRY and CDR2 SYGVKD. Here the CDR3 DNA reads TGTGCCATCAGTGGGGGGGACCCCAATCAGCCCCAGCATTTT. The encoded protein is CAISGGDPNQPQHF.

By sample fraction, this clonotype is medium-sized. This chain uses TRBV6-6 with TRBJ2-3; 9 nucleotides align to TRBD2. This CDR3 has 14 amino acids. In germline, CDR1 is MNHNY, CDR2 SVGAGI (reference sequence). V lost 7 bases and J lost 2; bases outside the gene matches: 4. As DNA, the CDR3 is TGTGCCAGCACCCTAGCGGGGAACACAGATACGCAGTATTTT. Its translation is CASTLAGNTDTQYF.

This clonotype was recorded at least ten times. The gene calls are TRBV29-1 and TRBJ2-2; 13 bases are a match to TRBD2. V dropped 3 bases and J dropped 4; count of bases not matched to a gene: 5. The CDR3 consists of 16 residues. The germline V gene encodes CDR1 SQVTM and CDR2 ANQGSEA. CDR3 sequence: CSVERLAGGITGELFF. CDR3 coding DNA: TGCAGCGTTGAGAGACTAGCGGGAGGTATCACCGGGGAGCTGTTTTTT.

A word on this clonotype: This CDR3 fails to terminate in the conserved phenylalanine or tryptophan, so it likely reflects a read error. The CDR3 nucleotides read TGTGCCAGCAGTGTAGGGGTGGGGGATGAAAAACTGTTTCTT. This sequence encodes CASSVGVGDEKLFL. The chain carries TRBV6-1 and TRBJ1-4; D perhaps matches TRBD1 (5 bases). In germline, CDR1 is MNHNS, CDR2 SASEGT. The CDR3 runs 14 residues. The ends were cut back, 4 bases at V and 6 bases at J, with 12 bases in the middle.

This clonotype showed up many times. V is TRBV3-1 and J is TRBJ2-7, with 7 bases matching TRBD2. Germline CDR1 LGHDT, CDR2 YNNKEL (reference sequence). Unmatched junction bases numbered 3, after V lost 5 bases and J lost 2 bases. This CDR3 comprises 13 residues. The CDR3 region has the DNA TGTGCCAGCAGCTCCCGGGGGGCCTACGAGCAGTACTTC. Translation gives CASSSRGAYEQYF.

Remarks on this clonotype: A much bigger clone sits one base away, suggesting this may be a read error. This sequence joins TRBV29-1 and TRBJ2-3; D remains unclear. The CDR3 runs to 13 residues. Germline lookup yields CDR1 SQVTM and CDR2 ANQGSEA. CDR3 loop: CSVKDRSTDTQYF. CDR3 DNA sequence: TGCAGCGTTAAAGATAGGAGCACAGATACGCAGTATTTT.

A remark on this clonotype: This could be a read error, since a much larger clone is one nucleotide away. This chain connects TRBV29-1 to TRBJ2-2; TRBD2 is a possible D gene (5 bases). Germline values: CDR1 SQVTM, CDR2 ANQGSEA. The CDR3 loop spans 10 amino acids. The CDR3 spells CSVLTGELLF. CDR3 coding DNA: TGCAGCGTTTTAACCGGGGAGCTGCTTTTT.

A word on this clonotype: A clone one base away is much larger, so this may be a read error. The genes are TRBV5-5 and TRBJ2-3; TRBD2 agrees at 12 bases. CDR1 and CDR2 (germline): SGHKS, YYEKEE (reference sequence). CDR3 length: 17 residues. The trim removed 5 bases at V and 5 bases at J, leaving 12 bases unmatched. This CDR3 reads CASRIGPSGRAIDTQYF. DNA for the CDR3: TGTGCCAGCAGGATTGGCCCTAGCGGGAGGGCCATAGATACGCAGTATTTT.

With regard to this clonotype: This may arise from a read error, as a much more abundant clone is one base away. J is TRBJ2-6 and V is TRBV20-1; D might be TRBD2 (5 bases). CDR1 is DFQATT and CDR2 is SNEGSKA in the germline V gene (reference sequence). The V end was cut by 0 bases, the J end by 4 bases, with 13 bases between. The CDR3 is 16 amino acids. The CDR3 reads CSARDSAYEGANVLTF. For the CDR3, the DNA is TGCAGTGCTAGAGATAGCGCCTACGAGGGGGCCAACGTCCTGACTTTC.

This clonotype was counted many times. The chain recombines TRBV20-1 with TRBJ2-7, with 9 bases lining up with TRBD2. The V segment lost 5 bases and the J segment 0 bases; nucleotides outside the gene matches: 14. This CDR3 is built from 17 residues. Germline loops: CDR1 DFQATT, CDR2 SNEGSKA (reference sequence). CDR3 region: CSAPRPWTSEISYEQYF. The CDR3 region has the DNA TGCAGTGCTCCCCGGCCTTGGACTAGCGAAATCTCCTACGAGCAGTACTTC.